What follows describes a single T cell receptor (beta chain). This sample was included in a study of control samples from healthy donors and cancer patients. Here immunoSEQ multiplex PCR was the method, and the copy in TCRdb shows in-frame clones only, minus some. The profile shows about 100,000 clones, roughly 90% of them singletons. CDR1 and CDR2 from the germline V gene are SGHKS and YYEKEE (reference sequence). The CDR3 length is 14 residues. Deletions cut 4 bases from V and 8 bases from J, with 18 bases between. The sample consisted of blood. The chain employs TRBV5-5 and TRBJ1-2; perhaps TRBD1 as D (5 bases). The source of this sequence is a young man in good health. The CDR3 DNA sequence: TGTGCCAGCAGCCACCCCGGCCGGGGCGGGGGCTACACCTTC. Its translation: CASSHPGRGGGYTF. Combining the CDR3 with reference TRBV5-5 and TRBJ1-2 gives the whole variable domain DAGVTQSPTHLIKTRGQQVTLRCSPISGHKSVSWYQQVLGQGPQFIFQYYEKEERGRGNFPDRFSARQFPNYSSELNVNALLLGDSALYLCASSHPGRGGGYTFGSGTRLTVV.